The 3 T cell receptor beta chains reported below all come from one sample, sequenced in a study of T cells in Graves' hyperthyroidism and ophthalmopathy. Researchers amplified the TCR beta CDR3 regions from RNA transcripts. TCR CDR3 underwent first-round RT-PCR with the HTBI primer set. TCRdb analysed the multiplex PCR reads with MiXCR anew, one entry per CDR3 protein. Of tens of thousands of distinct CDR3 sequences detected, roughly 56% appear once; the ten largest clones hold around a third. Sequencing input: peripheral blood or thyroid tissue (not recorded which). All receptors come from a man younger than 35 with Graves' hyperthyroidism.

There are many counts of this clonotype. The CDR3 sequence: CASSEGGKAFF. The CDR3 nucleotides are TGTGCCAGCAGTGAAGGAGGCAAAGCTTTCTTT. This sequence joins TRBV12-3 or TRBV12-4 and TRBJ1-1; D unresolved. This CDR3 comprises 11 residues. Between the trimmed V and J ends, which lost 5 bases and 9 bases, there was a span of 10 bases.

Many counts were recorded for this clonotype. The genes are TRBV5-1 and TRBJ2-3; D tentatively fits TRBD1 or TRBD2 (6 bases each). The CDR3 runs to 16 residues. The ends were cut back, 2 bases at V and 2 bases at J, with 15 bases in the middle. The germline CDR1 and CDR2 sequences are SGHRS and YFSETQ. The CDR3 reads CASSFGGRGNTDTQYF. The CDR3 nucleotides read TGCGCCAGCAGCTTCGGGGGCAGGGGTAACACAGATACGCAGTATTTT.

This clonotype was counted ten times or more. The CDR3 DNA reads TGTGCCAGCAGTCTTGGGGGACAGTTACGCAATCAGCCCCAGCATTTT. This gives the protein CASSLGGQLRNQPQHF. The V gene is TRBV27, the J gene TRBJ1-5, with 7 positions matching TRBD1. The CDR3 is made up of 16 amino acids. Germline trimming cut 5 bases from V and 2 bases from J; bases unmatched to any gene: 9. Germline CDR1 is MNHEY and CDR2 is SMNVEV (reference sequence).